The rows below give T cell receptor beta chains drawn from one sample of a study of CD8 T cells in ankylosing spondylitis. TCRdb re-called the 5' RACE reads with MiXCR, one entry per CDR3 protein. The data hold more than 150,000 distinct CDR3 sequences, with roughly 10% observed a single time. The sample taken for sequencing was blood, either unsorted or a sorted T cell fraction (not recorded which). The origin of the receptors is a male donor with ankylosing spondylitis or in good health (not recorded which). Both conserved end residues are part of each CDR3.

v_gene,j_gene,CDR3aa
TRBV12-3/TRBV12-4,TRBJ1-3,CAGGSMGAGNTIYF
TRBV5-1,TRBJ2-1,CASSPSSGTYNEQFF
TRBV15,TRBJ2-7,CATSRDRDYEQYF
TRBV9,TRBJ2-6,CASSVSGGNSGANVLTF
TRBV2,TRBJ1-1,CASREGRNLDTEAFF
TRBV12-3/TRBV12-4,TRBJ2-3,CASSFPGVDTQYF
TRBV27,TRBJ1-3,CASSPNRVGGNTIYF
TRBV10-3,TRBJ2-3,CAISVGSTDTQYF
TRBV15,TRBJ2-7,CATSRDWNPSAEQYF
TRBV6-2/TRBV6-3,TRBJ1-4,CASSYDRGSEKLFF
TRBV5-6,TRBJ2-6,CASRRTGIGANVLTF
TRBV7-7,TRBJ2-5,CASSRAGGGEETQYF
TRBV5-1,TRBJ2-3,CASSGGTSGPTDTQYF
TRBV29-1,TRBJ2-1,CSVAGTSGRVEQFF
TRBV10-3,TRBJ1-3,CATRDSTSGNTIYF
TRBV12-5,TRBJ1-2,CASGFDPRTGGYTF
TRBV5-8,TRBJ2-7,CAMGPGLAGTYEQYF
TRBV28,TRBJ2-3,CASSSRVRGTDTQYF
TRBV3-1,TRBJ1-3,CASSRSTGLSGNTIYF
TRBV12-3/TRBV12-4,TRBJ1-1,CASRSLGRGGSTEAFF
TRBV10-3,TRBJ2-2,CAISAQGTNTGELFF
TRBV5-6,TRBJ2-5,CASSWVDRDQETQYF
TRBV5-5,TRBJ2-1,CASSGFREPSAGEQFF
TRBV20-1,TRBJ2-4,CSARDPGIAKNIQYF
TRBV5-5,TRBJ2-1,CASSLAASGGLHEQFF
TRBV20-1,TRBJ2-5,CSARDGLAGETQYF
TRBV6-5,TRBJ1-6,CASSYGGPLHF
TRBV7-9,TRBJ2-1,CASSLSEDEQFF
TRBV9,TRBJ2-5,CASSGSQERGRETQYF
TRBV6-1,TRBJ1-1,CASRGTHHSEAFF
TRBV7-2,TRBJ2-1,CASSLAVTSGGYNEQFF
TRBV5-1,TRBJ2-3,CASVSRASTDTQYF
TRBV7-2,TRBJ1-5,CASSRDRAQPQHF
TRBV27,TRBJ2-1,CASSLSRRGLGLAGSYNEQFF
TRBV12-3/TRBV12-4,TRBJ2-5,CASRPMTGGGHETQYF
TRBV20-1,TRBJ1-2,CSARPPGPHGYTF
TRBV25-1,TRBJ2-2,CASSGSVTGELFF
TRBV27,TRBJ1-1,CATGRGTEAFF
TRBV15,TRBJ2-1,CATSRGGGNGQFF
TRBV9,TRBJ2-3,CASSVGTSGTDTQYF
TRBV6-2/TRBV6-3,TRBJ2-5,CASSYSPEASGDQETQYF
TRBV7-8,TRBJ2-7,CASSPRGTSYEQYF
TRBV28,TRBJ2-3,CASSFSSRDTQYF
TRBV20-1,TRBJ1-6,CSARGDRGFGNSPLHF
TRBV20-1,TRBJ2-3,CSAGPPGLAGGTDTQYF
TRBV20-1,TRBJ1-5,CSARESAFSNQPQHF
TRBV29-1,TRBJ2-7,CSVRTGGFYEQYF
TRBV11-2,TRBJ2-7,CASSSPSGDTYEQYF
TRBV7-9,TRBJ2-3,CASSFDDSYTDTQYF
TRBV7-2,TRBJ2-5,CASSFAPSGQETQYF
TRBV7-9,TRBJ2-1,CASSLNQGANEQFF
TRBV14,TRBJ2-3,CASSQDTPGTYTDTQYF
TRBV5-1,TRBJ2-1,CASSLDGLAGSNEQFF
TRBV2,TRBJ1-4,CASSESRGASEKLFF
TRBV7-8,TRBJ1-1,CASSFPLQGRNTEAFF
TRBV3-1,TRBJ2-7,CASSHPPAGTYEQYF